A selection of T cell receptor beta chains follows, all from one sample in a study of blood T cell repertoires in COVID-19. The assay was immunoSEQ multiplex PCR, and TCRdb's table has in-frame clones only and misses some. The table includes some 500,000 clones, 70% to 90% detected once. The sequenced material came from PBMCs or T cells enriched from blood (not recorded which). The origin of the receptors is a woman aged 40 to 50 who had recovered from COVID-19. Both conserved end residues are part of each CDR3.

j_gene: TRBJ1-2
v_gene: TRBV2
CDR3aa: CASRWTGSDGYTF

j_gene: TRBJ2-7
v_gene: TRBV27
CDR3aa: CASSRGLAGVYEQYF

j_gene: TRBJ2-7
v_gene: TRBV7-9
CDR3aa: CASSLGDRGPYEQYF

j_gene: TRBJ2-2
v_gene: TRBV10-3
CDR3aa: CATATMDTGELFF

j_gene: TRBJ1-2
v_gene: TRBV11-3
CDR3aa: CASTDKDYGYTF

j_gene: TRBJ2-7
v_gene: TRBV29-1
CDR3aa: CSVAGGPRDEQYF

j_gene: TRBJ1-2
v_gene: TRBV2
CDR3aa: CASSKDRTNYGYTF

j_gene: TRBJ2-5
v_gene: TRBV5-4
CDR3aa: CASSLGGLAGGLGGTQYF

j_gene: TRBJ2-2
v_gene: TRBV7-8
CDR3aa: CASSLITGAETGELFF

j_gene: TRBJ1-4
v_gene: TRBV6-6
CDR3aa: CASSYNRQGGGEKLFF

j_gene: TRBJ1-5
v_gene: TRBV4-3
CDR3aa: CASSQDRDRGRNQPQHF

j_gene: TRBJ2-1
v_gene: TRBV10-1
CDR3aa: CASSEASGTQFF

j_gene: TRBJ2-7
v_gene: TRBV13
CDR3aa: CASSAGPGRARSYEQYF

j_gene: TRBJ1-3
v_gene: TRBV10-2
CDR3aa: CASSESAGPSGGNTIYF

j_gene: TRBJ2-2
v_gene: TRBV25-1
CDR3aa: CASSRTTSGTGELFF

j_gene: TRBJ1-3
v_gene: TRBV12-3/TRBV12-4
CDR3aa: CASSLVGQGCRF

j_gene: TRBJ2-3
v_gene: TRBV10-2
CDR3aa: CASSKEDSSTDTQYF

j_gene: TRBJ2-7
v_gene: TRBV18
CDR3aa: CASSPPASGGYEQYF

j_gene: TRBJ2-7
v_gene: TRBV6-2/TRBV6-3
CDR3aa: CASSYRKDRSVYEQYF

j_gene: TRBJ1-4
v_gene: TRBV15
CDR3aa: CATSKPGLSSEKLFF

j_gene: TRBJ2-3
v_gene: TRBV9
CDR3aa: CASSVRGGGQDTQYF

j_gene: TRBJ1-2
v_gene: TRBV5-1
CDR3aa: CASSRPGERDYGYTF

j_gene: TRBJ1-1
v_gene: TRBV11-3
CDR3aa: CASSLDYRISRNTEAFF

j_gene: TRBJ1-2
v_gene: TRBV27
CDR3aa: CASSFLGTEYGYTF

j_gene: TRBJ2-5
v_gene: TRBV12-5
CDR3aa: CASAPGVRQETQYF

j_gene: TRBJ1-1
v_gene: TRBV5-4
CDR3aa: CASSSPTLHGMNTEAFF

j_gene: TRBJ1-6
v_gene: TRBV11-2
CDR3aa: CASSPKRVPRNSPLHF

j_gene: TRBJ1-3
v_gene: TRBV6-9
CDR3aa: CASSYLPRLTGRSGNTIYF